The present T cell receptor (beta chain) was sequenced within a study of cytomegalovirus exposure and HLA in healthy donors. Study-wide background: A prior analysis found roughly 110 million unique TCR beta sequences from approximately 200 million T cells. General study points: In vitro checks showed that a few CMV-associated chains really do target CMV antigens. Apart from CMV serostatus, no immune exposure information was available. TCR beta sequences reportedly predicted the HLA-A and HLA-B alleles of most subjects accurately.

The primer mix had 60 Vbeta and 13 Jbeta primers. Assay: immunoSEQ multiplex PCR; the TCRdb copy retains only in-frame clones and omits some. The sample shows some 180,000 clones, about three quarters of them seen only once. Concerning this clone itself: Its antigen is as yet unknown.

Germline values: CDR1 LNHDA, CDR2 SQIVND (reference sequence). Deletions cut 5 bases from V and 0 bases from J, with 11 bases between. CDR3 length: 15 amino acids. The V gene is TRBV19, the J gene TRBJ2-1; perhaps TRBD2 as D (6 bases). The source material was PBMCs. This TCR was sampled from a man younger than 30 in good health and CMV-seronegative. CDR3 sequence reads: CASSRDLSSYNEQFF. CDR3 bases: TGTGCCAGTAGTCGGGACTTGAGCTCCTACAATGAGCAGTTCTTC.